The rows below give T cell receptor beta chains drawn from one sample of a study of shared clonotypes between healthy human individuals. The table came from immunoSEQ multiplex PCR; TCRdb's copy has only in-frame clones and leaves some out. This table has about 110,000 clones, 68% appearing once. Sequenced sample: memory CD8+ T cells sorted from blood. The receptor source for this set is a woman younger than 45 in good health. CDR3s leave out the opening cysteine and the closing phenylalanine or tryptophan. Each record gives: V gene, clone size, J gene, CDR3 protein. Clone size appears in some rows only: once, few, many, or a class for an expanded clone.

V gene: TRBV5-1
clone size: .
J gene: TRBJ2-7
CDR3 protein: ASSFSLGGTAYEQY

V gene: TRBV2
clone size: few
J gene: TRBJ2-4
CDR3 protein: ASRLVAGVENIQY

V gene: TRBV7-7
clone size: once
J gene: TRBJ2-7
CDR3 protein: ASSDLGREITYEQY

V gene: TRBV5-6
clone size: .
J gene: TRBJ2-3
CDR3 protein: ASSLATLAGVSDTQY

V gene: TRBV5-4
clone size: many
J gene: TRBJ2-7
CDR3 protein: ASSSRTHSYEQY

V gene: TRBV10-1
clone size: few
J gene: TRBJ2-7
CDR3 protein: ASSRDSASYEQY

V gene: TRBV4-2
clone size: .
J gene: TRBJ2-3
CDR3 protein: ASSPSGANTDTQY

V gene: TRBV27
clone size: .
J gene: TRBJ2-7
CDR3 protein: ASSPSLRNYEQY

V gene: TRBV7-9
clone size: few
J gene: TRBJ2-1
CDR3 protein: ASSPRGGSSYNEQF

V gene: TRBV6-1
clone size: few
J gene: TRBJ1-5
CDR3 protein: ASSEDPGDSNQPQH

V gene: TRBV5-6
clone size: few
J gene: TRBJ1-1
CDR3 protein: ASSLARYRGPRENTEAF

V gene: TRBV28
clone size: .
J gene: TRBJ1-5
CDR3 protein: ASSFGAARGGQPQH

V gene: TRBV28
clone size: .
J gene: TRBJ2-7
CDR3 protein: ASTSARDRGISYEQY

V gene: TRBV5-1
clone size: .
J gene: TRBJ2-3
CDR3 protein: ASSDGQGDLDTQY

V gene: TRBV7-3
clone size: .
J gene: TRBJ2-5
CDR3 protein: ASSSTGIETQY

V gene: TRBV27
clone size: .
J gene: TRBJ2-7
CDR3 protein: ASSLSFGTKYEQY

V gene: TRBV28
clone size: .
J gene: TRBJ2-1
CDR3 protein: ASSGQGKSSYNEQF

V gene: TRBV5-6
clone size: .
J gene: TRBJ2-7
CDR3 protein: ASSLFHEQY

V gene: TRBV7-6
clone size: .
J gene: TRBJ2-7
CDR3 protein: ASSPGIGTGHGEQY

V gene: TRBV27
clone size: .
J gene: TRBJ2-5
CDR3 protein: ASSPGTSGQETQY

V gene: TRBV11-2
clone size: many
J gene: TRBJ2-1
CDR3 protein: ASSWTPGYNEQF

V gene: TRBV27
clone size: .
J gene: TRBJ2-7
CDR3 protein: ASSLGAGGVEQY

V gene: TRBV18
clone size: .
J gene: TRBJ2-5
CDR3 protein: ASSGPELVNQY

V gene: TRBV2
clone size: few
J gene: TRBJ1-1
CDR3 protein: ASSWGGTEAF

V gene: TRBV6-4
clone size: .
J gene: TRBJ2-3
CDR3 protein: ASSRSGDTDTQY

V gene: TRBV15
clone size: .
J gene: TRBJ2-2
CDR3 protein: ATSMLGGFAELF

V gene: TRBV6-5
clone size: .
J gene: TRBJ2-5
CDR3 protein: ASSYSVPAETQY

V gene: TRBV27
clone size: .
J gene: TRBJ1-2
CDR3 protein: ASSFGQADGYT

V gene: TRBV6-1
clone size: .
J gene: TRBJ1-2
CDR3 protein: ASSGIRDFYYGYT

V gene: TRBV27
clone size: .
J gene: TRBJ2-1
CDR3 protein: ASSLWWGGTGSYNEQF

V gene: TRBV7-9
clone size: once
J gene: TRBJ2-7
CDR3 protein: ASSFTGAHEQY

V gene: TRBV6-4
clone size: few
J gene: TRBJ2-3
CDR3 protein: ASSDSSAASTDTQY

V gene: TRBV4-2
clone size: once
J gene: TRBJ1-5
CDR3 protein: ASSQEQASGKPQH